This TCR beta chain appears in the sequencing data of a study of beta chain features in type 1 diabetes. Overall study context: On cell yields, gender and age, patients and healthy donors were similar. General study results and limits: PCR might favor shorter templates, equally in patients and controls.

This clone came up a few times. Its antigen is unidentified. Germline CDR1 LNHDA, CDR2 SQIVND (reference sequence). Trimming at V came to 10 bases and at J to 2 bases, leaving 15 bases not matched to a gene. This CDR3 comprises 18 residues. The study reverse transcribed the entire isolated RNA, so it sequenced expressed TCRB transcripts. Generated by immunoSEQ multiplex PCR, the TCRdb table keeps only in-frame clones and is missing some. This table holds hundreds of thousands of clones, approximately 15% found once. This sequence joins TRBV19 and TRBJ1-5, with 12 bases that match TRBD1. Sequencing was done on a sample of naive CD4+ T cells from blood. The sequence was collected from a man aged 25 to 45 in good health. CDR3 coding DNA: TGTGCCACGCGGAGAGGGACAGGGGGCTTCTTGGGCAATCAGCCCCAGCATTTT. Its protein product is CATRRGTGGFLGNQPQHF.